What follows are 20 T cell receptor beta chains derived from one specimen sequenced in a study of T cells after yellow fever vaccination (dated by TCRdb to between 2018 and 2021). The treatment or condition label of this sample denotes: live attenuated yellow fever vaccine strain. The library relied on 5' RACE. The reads were generated on an Illumina HiSeq 2500. TCRdb reworked the public reads: Q25 trimming with fastp, MiXCR clone assembly, productive beta chains retained. One record per CDR3 amino acid sequence lists the most common genes and DNA. In this sample the table shows fewer than 450,000 distinct CDR3 sequences, approximately 10% of which occur a single time. The ten largest clones add up to roughly 18% of the sample. Specimen: PBMCs, collected on the day of the first yellow fever vaccination. The receptors were sampled from a man younger than 35 who received the YFV17D yellow fever vaccine.

This clonotype was picked up many times. The gene calls are TRBV5-4 and TRBJ2-1; 9 bases map to TRBD1. Germline assignment: CDR1 SGHNT and CDR2 YYREEE (reference sequence). This CDR3 region has 15 residues. Losses at the gene ends were 0 bases for V and 12 bases for J; bases not matched to a gene: 10. CDR3 residues: CASSLGQGGEISQFF. DNA for the CDR3: TGTGCCAGCAGCTTGGGACAGGGGGGAGAGATTTCGCAGTTCTTC.

This clonotype was counted ten times or more. J is TRBJ2-7 and V is TRBV18; maybe TRBD1 (6 bases). This CDR3 comprises 14 residues. V was clipped by 3 bases and J by 2 bases, with 11 bases between them. Germline CDR1 is KGHSH and CDR2 is LQKENI. CDR3 nucleotides: TGTGCCAGCTCACCCGGCACAGGGCCCTACGAGCAGTACTTC. This translates into CASSPGTGPYEQYF.

This clonotype was counted only a few times. V gene TRBV7-2 combines with J gene TRBJ1-2; the match to TRBD1 covers 7 bases. The V and J ends lost 4 bases and 8 bases, in that order; junction bases with no gene match: 13. The CDR3 sequence is 15 residues long. CDR1 SGHTA and CDR2 FQGNSA come from the germline V gene. The CDR3 DNA reads as TGTGCCAGCAGCTCCTACCTACAGGGGTCTGCCGGCTACACCTTC. Encoded protein: CASSSYLQGSAGYTF.

This clonotype has more than one count but fewer than ten. The chain is built from TRBV7-2 and TRBJ1-5, with D possibly matching TRBD1 (5 bases). Deletions cut 6 bases from V and 4 bases from J, with 19 bases between. The germline V gene has CDR1 SGHTA and CDR2 FQGNSA. The CDR3 loop spans 16 amino acids. CDR3 residues: CASSQAARDGNQPQHF. The CDR3 nucleotides read TGTGCCAGCAGTCAGGCCGCTAGGGACGGGAATCAGCCCCAGCATTTT. Using reference TRBV7-2 and TRBJ1-5 for the parts outside the CDR3, the full variable domain is GAGVSQSPSNKVTEKGKDVELRCDPISGHTALYWYRQSLGQGLEFLIYFQGNSAPDKSGLPSDRFSAERTGGSVSTLTIQRTQQEDSAVYLCASSQAARDGNQPQHFGDGTRLSIL.

This sequence joins TRBV4-3 and TRBJ1-2; TRBD1 agrees at 7 bases. Germline V lookup: CDR1 LGHNA, CDR2 YSLEER. The CDR3 length is 15 residues. J was trimmed by 2 bases and V by 1 base; bases with no gene match: 4. DNA for the CDR3: TGCGCCAGCAGCCAAGCCGGGACAGTGAACTATGGCTACACCTTC. Protein product: CASSQAGTVNYGYTF.

V usage is TRBV20-1 and J usage is TRBJ2-3; TRBD1 is a possible D gene (6 bases). Trimming left V 7 bases short and J 4 bases short, with 18 bases between. There are 14 residues in the CDR3. Looked up from germline, CDR1 is DFQATT and CDR2 is SNEGSKA (reference sequence). The DNA of the CDR3 is TGCAGTGGGAAACAGGGAAGGGGCGCAGATACGCAGTATTTT. The encoded protein is CSGKQGRGADTQYF.

The chain recombines TRBV7-9 with TRBJ1-2; 9 nucleotides agree with TRBD1. The germline V gene has CDR1 SEHNR and CDR2 FQNEAQ (reference sequence). The junction had 11 bases not matched to a gene; V was cut back by 4 bases and J by 8 bases. This CDR3 spans 15 amino acids. CDR3: CASSSYRDRARGYTF. CDR3 sequence (DNA): TGTGCCAGCAGCTCGTACCGGGACAGGGCTCGCGGCTACACCTTC.

This clonotype was recorded a few times. V usage is TRBV29-1 and J usage is TRBJ2-3; D ambiguous. Per germline, CDR1 SQVTM and CDR2 ANQGSEA. This CDR3 is built from 12 residues. The V end lost 7 bases, the J end lost 2 bases, and 10 bases lay between the germline ends. CDR3 sequence (DNA): TGCAGCGAGCTGAAGGCCACAGATACGCAGTATTTT. This encodes CSELKATDTQYF.

This clonotype was picked up a small number of times. The rearrangement uses TRBV6-1 and TRBJ2-5; 8 nucleotides align to TRBD1. V dropped 7 bases and J dropped 0; count of bases not matched to a gene: 10. The CDR3 has 16 amino acids. Per the germline V gene, CDR1 is MNHNS and CDR2 is SASEGT. The CDR3 is CASNQRNRGYQETQYF. In DNA, the CDR3 is TGTGCCAGCAATCAACGGAACAGGGGGTACCAAGAGACCCAGTACTTC.

Many counts were recorded for this clonotype. The chain joins TRBV7-3 to TRBJ1-6; possibly TRBD1 for D (5 bases). V lost 2 bases and J 7 bases, leaving 9 bases between the germline ends. Germline V gene lookup returns CDR1 SGHTA and CDR2 FQGTGA. The CDR3 has 14 residues. DNA of the CDR3: TGTGCCAGCAGCTTATCCGGGGGAAATTCACCCCTCCACTTT. Amino acids: CASSLSGGNSPLHF.

This clonotype was seen at least ten times. This sequence joins TRBV20-1 and TRBJ1-2; 11 nucleotides match TRBD1. Germline trimming cut 0 bases from V and 7 bases from J; bases unmatched to any gene: 7. This CDR3 has 15 amino acids. Germline V CDR1 and CDR2: DFQATT, SNEGSKA (reference sequence). The CDR3 sequence is CSARERTGGLGGYTF. In nucleotides, the CDR3 is TGCAGTGCTAGAGAAAGGACAGGGGGCCTGGGTGGCTACACCTTC.

This clonotype was seen many times. V usage is TRBV12-3 or TRBV12-4 and J usage is TRBJ1-1; the match to TRBD1 covers 11 bases. Losses at the gene ends were 5 bases for V and 4 bases for J; bases not matched to a gene: 6. The CDR3 covers 15 residues. The CDR3, as DNA: TGTGCCAGCAGTCCTTTCGGGACAGGGGGCACTGAAGCTTTCTTT. Its translation is CASSPFGTGGTEAFF.

The chain uses TRBV6-2 or TRBV6-3 and TRBJ1-4; weak D call: TRBD1 (5 bases). The CDR3 has 14 residues. V shed 4 bases and J shed 7 bases, with 13 bases lying between them. Germline assignment: CDR1 MNHEY and CDR2 SVGEGT. The CDR3 nucleotides are TGTGCCAGCAGTTTTTTCCCAGGGAGTGAAAAACTGTTTTTT. It yields the protein CASSFFPGSEKLFF.

A few counts support this clonotype. Here the CDR3 reads CATSGNRDRGYNEQFF. Written as DNA, the CDR3 is TGTGCCACCAGTGGTAACCGGGACAGGGGTTACAATGAGCAGTTCTTC. The rearrangement joins TRBV24-1 to TRBJ2-1, with 10 nucleotides matching TRBD1. V dropped 5 bases and J dropped 4; count of bases not matched to a gene: 7. The CDR3 is made up of 16 amino acids. Germline loops: CDR1 KGHDR, CDR2 SFDVKD.

The chain combines TRBV2 with TRBJ2-6, with a possible D match to TRBD2 (5 bases). Germline CDR1 and CDR2: SNHLY and FYNNEI. The CDR3 spans 18 residues. Trimming removed 11 bases from V and 0 bases from J, with 23 bases in between. The CDR3 here is CALSPLSGLTSGANVLTF. The CDR3 DNA is TGTGCCCTCAGTCCCCTCTCGGGGTTAACCTCTGGGGCCAACGTCCTGACTTTC.

The chain couples TRBV7-2 to TRBJ1-2, with TRBD1 as a possible D gene (6 bases). The CDR3 runs 15 residues. Deletions cut 1 base from V and 3 bases from J, with 12 bases between. Germline assignment: CDR1 SGHTA and CDR2 FQGNSA. The CDR3 reads CASSLGGGADYGYTF. The CDR3 nucleotides are TGTGCCAGCAGCTTAGGGGGGGGGGCGGACTATGGCTACACCTTC.

This chain connects TRBV7-2 to TRBJ1-1, with a weak D call TRBD1 (5 bases). Germline CDR1 reads SGHTA; CDR2 reads FQGNSA. CDR3 length: 14 residues. The V end lost 5 bases, the J end lost 8 bases, and 18 bases lay between the germline ends. The CDR3 coding sequence is TGTGCCAGCAGCCCTCGGAGGGGCAGGAGCGAAGCTTTCTTT. Protein sequence: CASSPRRGRSEAFF.

This clonotype came up many times. The chain uses TRBV6-2 or TRBV6-3 and TRBJ1-1; D is unresolved. The CDR3 extends over 12 amino acids. Germline assignment: CDR1 MNHEY and CDR2 SVGEGT. Deletions cut 6 bases from V and 12 bases from J, with 17 bases between. Here the CDR3 reads CASSPALRTTFF. The CDR3 DNA sequence: TGTGCCAGCAGCCCCGCTCTACGAACGACTTTCTTT.

The V and J genes are TRBV6-2 or TRBV6-3 and TRBJ1-1, with TRBD1 as a possible D gene (5 bases). The CDR3 contains 13 residues. Trimming stripped 6 bases from V and 11 bases from J, with 19 bases between. CDR1 is MNHEY, CDR2 SVGEGT, per germline. The CDR3, as DNA: TGTGCCAGCAGCCCCGACCGTTACAGGAAGGCTTTCTTT. Translating it yields CASSPDRYRKAFF.

This chain uses TRBV4-2 with TRBJ2-1; 8 bases agree with TRBD2. V was pared by 1 base and J by 9 bases, with 8 bases of the junction left unmatched. Germline values: CDR1 LGHNA, CDR2 YNFKEQ. CDR3 size: 15 residues. The CDR3 sequence is CASSQGAAGGGEQFF. The CDR3 coding sequence is TGTGCCAGCAGCCAAGGGGCCGCGGGGGGAGGTGAGCAGTTCTTC.